Listed below are T cell receptor beta chains from one sample, sequenced in a study. TCRdb re-called the 5' RACE reads through MiXCR, storing one row per CDR3 protein. The sample carries about 50,000 distinct CDR3 sequences, roughly 18% recorded once. Source material: naive CD4+ T cells sorted from blood. These receptors were taken from a female donor with breast cancer. Both conserved end residues are part of each CDR3. The D gene is left open where the match is weak. Expanded clones get a size class; other rows say once, few or many, or leave the size out.

CDR3 protein	CDR3 DNA	D gene	V gene	J gene	clone size
CASSPSAGVSNTQYF	TGTGCTAGCAGCCCTAGCGCCGGCGTCTCGAATACGCAGTATTTT	-	TRBV7-7	TRBJ2-3	many
CASREGFLGNQPQHF	TGTGCCAGCAGGGAAGGGTTCTTGGGGAATCAGCCCCAGCATTTT	-	TRBV2	TRBJ1-5	few
CASSPPLRTRIYNEQFF	TGTGCCAGCAGCCCTCCCCTGAGGACTAGGATCTACAATGAGCAGTTCTTC	TRBD2	TRBV11-2	TRBJ2-1	-
CASSLAGLAGGPLGETQYF	TGTGCCAGCAGCTTAGCGGGACTAGCGGGAGGGCCTTTAGGAGAGACCCAGTACTTC	TRBD2	TRBV7-2	TRBJ2-5	few
CSARDSSSTDTQYF	TGCAGTGCTCGGGACTCCTCTAGCACAGATACGCAGTATTTT	-	TRBV20-1	TRBJ2-3	-
CSALGLVADTQYF	TGCAGTGCCCTCGGACTAGTTGCAGATACGCAGTATTTT	TRBD2	TRBV20-1	TRBJ2-3	-
CASSLGTSGGTDTQYF	TGCGCCAGCAGCTTAGGCACTAGCGGGGGAACAGATACGCAGTATTTT	TRBD2	TRBV7-2	TRBJ2-3	many
CASGRTTDTQYF	TGTGCCAGCGGGAGGACCACAGATACGCAGTATTTT	-	TRBV12-3/TRBV12-4	TRBJ2-3	few
CASSQGEKRARGTEAFF	TGTGCCAGCAGCCAAGGGGAGAAGAGAGCGAGGGGCACTGAAGCTTTCTTT	-	TRBV3-1	TRBJ1-1	-
CASSVDPTASEQYF	TGTGCCAGCAGCGTAGATCCCACGGCGTCCGAGCAGTACTTC	-	TRBV9	TRBJ2-7	many
CASLLAGGPYNEQFF	TGCGCCAGTCTTCTAGCGGGAGGACCCTACAATGAGCAGTTCTTC	TRBD2	TRBV5-1	TRBJ2-1	few
CASSQDRRTSGLVYEQYF	TGTGCCAGCAGCCAAGATCGGCGGACTAGCGGACTGGTCTACGAGCAGTACTTC	TRBD2	TRBV4-2	TRBJ2-7	many
CSARDFRSQETQYF	TGCAGTGCTAGAGATTTCCGGTCCCAAGAGACCCAGTACTTC	-	TRBV20-1	TRBJ2-5	few
CASSGGTYRGEQYF	TGTGCCAGCAGTGGCGGGACTTATCGGGGAGAGCAGTACTTC	-	TRBV2	TRBJ2-7	-
CANFSENNEQFF	TGTGCCAACTTTAGCGAGAACAATGAGCAGTTCTTC	-	TRBV21-1	TRBJ2-1	few
CSARDNEKLFF	TGCAGTGCCAGGGATAATGAAAAACTGTTTTTT	-	TRBV20-1	TRBJ1-4	-
CASSEPRTVFNEQFF	TGTGCCAGCAGTGAACCGAGGACTGTATTTAATGAGCAGTTCTTC	-	TRBV2	TRBJ2-1	-
CASSLRASGRTDTQYF	TGTGCCAGCAGTCTGCGGGCTAGCGGGCGCACAGATACGCAGTATTTT	TRBD2	TRBV7-2	TRBJ2-3	many
CSATPNYGYTF	TGCAGTGCGACACCTAACTATGGCTACACCTTC	-	TRBV20-1	TRBJ1-2	few
CASQRGRETQYF	TGTGCCAGCCAGAGGGGGCGAGAGACCCAGTACTTC	TRBD1	TRBV5-6	TRBJ2-5	-
CASSPDRDSPLHF	TGCGCCAGCAGCCCAGACAGGGATTCACCCCTCCACTTT	TRBD1	TRBV4-1	TRBJ1-6	few
CSATGGSQETQYF	TGCAGTGCTACTGGCGGGAGCCAAGAGACCCAGTACTTC	TRBD2	TRBV20-1	TRBJ2-5	many
CASSLDPLGTQHF	TGCGCCAGCAGTCTCGACCCCCTGGGGACCCAGCACTTC	-	TRBV5-1	TRBJ2-5	-
CASSLEASAYNEQFF	TGCGCCAGCAGCTTAGAGGCTAGCGCCTACAATGAGCAGTTCTTC	-	TRBV5-1	TRBJ2-1	-
CASSLIVAGSEAFF	TGTGCCAGCAGCTTAATAGTAGCGGGCTCTGAAGCTTTCTTT	-	TRBV7-8	TRBJ1-1	-
CASSLDGFNTEAFF	TGCGCCAGCAGCTTGGATGGGTTTAACACTGAAGCTTTCTTT	-	TRBV5-1	TRBJ1-1	many
CASSQDGASTDTQYF	TGTGCCAGCAGCCAAGATGGGGCGTCCACAGATACGCAGTATTTT	-	TRBV4-2	TRBJ2-3	few
CASSPSGSAADTQYF	TGTGCCAGCAGCCCTAGCGGTTCGGCGGCAGATACGCAGTATTTT	TRBD2	TRBV7-2	TRBJ2-3	many
CASSASPTGAYGYTF	TGCGCCAGCAGCGCTAGTCCGACAGGGGCCTATGGCTACACCTTC	TRBD1	TRBV5-1	TRBJ1-2	-
CSAASGMAFIYEQYF	TGCAGTGCTGCTAGCGGGATGGCTTTTATTTACGAGCAGTACTTC	TRBD2	TRBV20-1	TRBJ2-7	few
CASSDAAATNYGYTF	TGTGCCAGCAGTGATGCCGCAGCTACTAACTATGGCTACACCTTC	-	TRBV2	TRBJ1-2	-
CSARPLWNSPLHF	TGCAGTGCTAGACCCCTGTGGAATTCACCCCTCCACTTT	-	TRBV20-1	TRBJ1-6	many
CASSGYSTGELFF	TGTGCCAGCAGTGGATATTCCACCGGGGAGCTGTTTTTT	-	TRBV12-3/TRBV12-4	TRBJ2-2	-
CASSYSRKYF	TGTGCCAGCAGTTACTCGCGAAAGTACTTC	-	TRBV6-2/TRBV6-3	TRBJ2-5	-
CASSPRGLDTGELFF	TGCGCCAGCAGCCCAAGGGGGCTAGACACCGGGGAGCTGTTTTTT	TRBD1	TRBV5-1	TRBJ2-2	-
CASSLASAALAKNIQYF	TGCGCCAGCAGCCTGGCTAGCGCGGCCCTAGCCAAAAACATTCAGTACTTC	-	TRBV4-1	TRBJ2-4	-
CASSQYSGGYNEQFF	TGTGCCAGCAGCCAGTATAGCGGGGGTTACAATGAGCAGTTCTTC	TRBD2	TRBV3-1	TRBJ2-1	few
CASSSIPGQGSGNTIYF	TGTGCCAGCAGCTCTATCCCCGGACAGGGGTCTGGAAACACCATATATTTT	TRBD1	TRBV7-9	TRBJ1-3	-
CASSLGPGATYEKLFF	TGCGCCAGCAGCCTTGGACCAGGGGCCACATATGAAAAACTGTTTTTT	-	TRBV5-1	TRBJ1-4	medium-sized
CSARDLDTFYGYTF	TGCAGTGCTAGAGACCTGGACACTTTCTATGGCTACACCTTC	-	TRBV20-1	TRBJ1-2	many
CASTPGGASGKNEQFF	TGTGCCAGCACCCCCGGCGGGGCTAGCGGGAAGAATGAGCAGTTCTTC	TRBD2	TRBV7-2	TRBJ2-1	medium-sized